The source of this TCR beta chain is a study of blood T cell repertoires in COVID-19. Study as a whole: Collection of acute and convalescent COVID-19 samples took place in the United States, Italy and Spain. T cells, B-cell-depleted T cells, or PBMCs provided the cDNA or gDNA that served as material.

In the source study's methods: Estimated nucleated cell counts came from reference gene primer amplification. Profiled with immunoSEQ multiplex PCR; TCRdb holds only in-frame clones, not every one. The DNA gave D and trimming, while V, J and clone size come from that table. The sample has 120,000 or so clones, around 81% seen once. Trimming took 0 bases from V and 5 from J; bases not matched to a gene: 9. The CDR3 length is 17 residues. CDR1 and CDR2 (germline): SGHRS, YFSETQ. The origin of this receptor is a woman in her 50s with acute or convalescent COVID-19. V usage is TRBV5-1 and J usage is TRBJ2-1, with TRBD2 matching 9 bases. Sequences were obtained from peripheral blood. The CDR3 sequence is CASSLAGLATTHNEQFF. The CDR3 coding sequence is TGCGCCAGCAGCTTGGCCGGACTAGCGACAACACACAATGAGCAGTTCTTC.